These 16 T cell receptor beta chains were all obtained from the same sample, sequenced in a study of T cell responses to AZD1222 COVID-19 vaccine. Measured with immunoSEQ multiplex PCR; TCRdb has only the in-frame clones, and not every one. The repertoire consists of 85,000 to 130,000 clones, with about 87% occurring once and the leading ten covering 2.5% to 4%. This specimen consisted of peripheral blood, obtained on day 0 of AZD1222 vaccination. Every receptor here comes from an adult in good health.

The genes are TRBV5-1 and TRBJ2-6, with unresolved D. CDR1 is SGHRS and CDR2 is YFSETQ in the germline V gene. V was pared by 0 bases and J by 2 bases, with 3 bases between. CDR3 length: 14 amino acids. CDR3 loop: CASSLDPGANVLTF. CDR3 sequence (DNA): TGCGCCAGCAGCTTGGATCCTGGGGCCAACGTCCTGACTTTC.

CDR3 coding DNA: TGCGCCAGCAGCTTGACCCGAAAGAACACTGAAGCTTTCTTT. This encodes CASSLTRKNTEAFF. The V gene is TRBV5-1, the J gene TRBJ1-1, with D uncertain. Germline CDR1 and CDR2: SGHRS and YFSETQ. The germline V and J ends were trimmed by 1 base and 1 base, with 8 bases remaining between them. The CDR3 has 14 residues.

The chain has TRBV6-4 and TRBJ2-2; no firm D call. This CDR3 is 14 amino acids long. Deletions cut 6 bases from V and 6 bases from J, with 14 bases between. Germline-derived CDR1 and CDR2 are MRHNA and SNTAGT. For the CDR3, the DNA is TGTGCCAGCAGCCAGGACCTGATCGCCGGGGAGCTGTTTTTT. This codes for CASSQDLIAGELFF.

This rearrangement joins TRBV29-1 to TRBJ1-1; no clear D. Germline V lookup: CDR1 SQVTM, CDR2 ANQGSEA. The V end was cut by 6 bases, the J end by 2 bases, with 10 bases between. The CDR3 sequence is 12 residues long. The CDR3 protein is CSVTTANTEAFF. Here the CDR3 DNA reads TGCAGCGTGACTACAGCTAACACTGAAGCTTTCTTT.

This clone was counted only a few times. The gene calls are TRBV30 and TRBJ1-5; D ambiguous. The CDR3 covers 13 residues. The V end lost 2 bases, the J end lost 6 bases, and 11 bases lay between the germline ends. The germline CDR1 and CDR2 sequences are GTSNPN and SVGIG (reference sequence). In DNA form, the CDR3 reads TGTGCCTGGAGTAGAGGAAAGGGTCAGCCCCAGCATTTT. Protein sequence: CAWSRGKGQPQHF.

CDR3 nucleotides: TGTGCCAGCAGCTTAGGGCGGGGCCCTTCCTACAATGAGCAGTTCTTC. Amino acids: CASSLGRGPSYNEQFF. The rearrangement links TRBV7-3 to TRBJ2-1; a weak D match, TRBD2 (6 bases). CDR1 SGHTA and CDR2 FQGTGA come from the germline V gene. Trimming stripped 2 bases from V and 1 base from J, with 12 bases between. The CDR3 spans 16 residues.

The chain uses TRBV18 and TRBJ2-5, with D possibly being TRBD1 (5 bases). Trimming shortened V by 8 bases and J by 4 bases, and 11 bases separated the two germline ends. CDR1 is KGHSH and CDR2 is LQKENI in the germline V gene. This CDR3 comprises 12 residues. CDR3: CASARVRETQYF. CDR3 in DNA: TGTGCCAGCGCCAGGGTTAGAGAGACCCAGTACTTC.

The chain couples TRBV28 to TRBJ2-2; D gene unclear. V lost 7 bases and J 7 bases, leaving 16 bases between the germline ends. In germline, CDR1 is MDHEN, CDR2 SYDVKM. CDR3 length: 14 residues. The CDR3 nucleotides are TGTGCCAGCAAACGGGCGTGGAACCGCGGGGAGCTGTTTTTT. Protein sequence: CASKRAWNRGELFF.

The V gene is TRBV7-6, the J gene TRBJ2-6; 7 positions match TRBD1. V lost 5 bases and J lost 1; bases outside the gene matches: 2. The length of the CDR3 is 15 residues. Germline CDR1 is SGHVS and CDR2 is FNYEAQ. The CDR3 protein is CASSPGGSGANVLTF. The CDR3 DNA follows: TGTGCCAGCAGCCCAGGGGGTTCTGGGGCCAACGTCCTGACTTTC. The full variable domain, its missing parts supplied by reference TRBV7-6 and TRBJ2-6, is GAGVSQSPRYKVTKRGQDVALRCDPISGHVSLYWYRQALGQGPEFLTYFNYEAQQDKSGLPNDRFSAERPEGSISTLTIQRTEQRDSAMYRCASSPGGSGANVLTFGAGSRLTVL.

The V gene is TRBV12-3 or TRBV12-4, the J gene TRBJ1-4; D not resolved. The CDR3 extends over 12 amino acids. The V end lost 2 bases, the J end lost 10 bases, and 8 bases lay between the germline ends. For the CDR3, the DNA is TGTGCCAGCAGTTTAATGAAGGGAAAACTGTTTTTT. Protein sequence: CASSLMKGKLFF.

The chain is built from TRBV18 and TRBJ2-7; 7 nucleotides match TRBD2. The V segment lost 2 bases and the J segment 0 bases; nucleotides outside the gene matches: 1. The germline V gene encodes CDR1 KGHSH and CDR2 LQKENI. This CDR3 spans 14 amino acids. The CDR3 DNA follows: TGTGCCAGCTCACCATCTAGCGGCTCCTACGAGCAGTACTTC. Its translation is CASSPSSGSYEQYF.

The V call is TRBV5-5, the J call TRBJ2-7; TRBD1 agrees at 7 bases. The CDR3 is 19 residues long. V was pared by 0 bases and J by 1 base, with 16 bases of the junction left unmatched. The germline V gene encodes CDR1 SGHKS and CDR2 YYEKEE (reference sequence). The CDR3 DNA reads TGTGCCAGCAGCTTGGTCGGGCTGCAGAACAGGGGTGAGTCCTACGAGCAGTACTTC. This sequence encodes CASSLVGLQNRGESYEQYF. Using reference TRBV5-5 and TRBJ2-7 for the parts outside the CDR3, the full variable domain is DAGVTQSPTHLIKTRGQQVTLRCSPISGHKSVSWYQQVLGQGPQFIFQYYEKEERGRGNFPDRFSARQFPNYSSELNVNALLLGDSALYLCASSLVGLQNRGESYEQYFGPGTRLTVT.

The rearrangement links TRBV6-5 to TRBJ1-2; no firm D call. Trimming left V 6 bases short and J 3 bases short, with 11 bases between. CDR1 and CDR2 from the germline V gene are MNHEY and SVGAGI. The CDR3 has 13 residues. CDR3 sequence: CASRIDGDYGYTF. The CDR3 DNA reads as TGTGCCAGCAGAATTGACGGGGACTATGGCTACACCTTC.

In nucleotides, the CDR3 is TGTGCAAGTCGCTCCCGGTCCCGGGACAGGGGACCTTTCTTT. Encoded protein: CASRSRSRDRGPFF. V usage is TRBV12-2 and J usage is TRBJ1-1; the table assigns TRBD1, which was not confirmed against the DNA. TRBV12-2 is reported as a pseudogene. The CDR3 contains 14 residues.

The rearrangement joins TRBV11-2 to TRBJ2-2; TRBD2 is a possible D gene (6 bases). Between the trimmed V and J ends, which lost 5 bases and 5 bases, there was a span of 18 bases. The germline CDR1 and CDR2 sequences are SGHAT and FQNNGV. This CDR3 comprises 16 residues. The CDR3 sequence is CASSPWDLSGTGELFF. In DNA form, the CDR3 reads TGTGCCAGCAGCCCCTGGGACTTATCCGGTACCGGGGAGCTGTTTTTT. Supplemented by reference TRBV11-2 and TRBJ2-2, the full variable domain reads EAGVAQSPRYKIIEKRQSVAFWCNPISGHATLYWYQQILGQGPKLLIQFQNNGVVDDSQLPKDRFSAERLKGVDSTLKIQPAKLEDSAVYLCASSPWDLSGTGELFFGEGSRLTVL.

The V gene is TRBV19, the J gene TRBJ2-5; 10 bases are shared with TRBD2. Germline values: CDR1 LNHDA, CDR2 SQIVND (reference sequence). The CDR3 covers 17 residues. V lost 1 base and J lost 4; bases outside the gene matches: 9. CDR3 amino acids: CASSIGASGGLGETQYF. CDR3 DNA: TGTGCCAGTAGTATAGGAGCTAGCGGGGGATTAGGAGAGACCCAGTACTTC.